The source of this TCR beta chain is a study of vaccination effects on CD4 cells after COVID-19. Turning to the study itself: Post-vaccine sampling occurred a median 72 days after the second dose.

Viral peptide pools were used in the ViraFEST assay to expand antigen-specific CD4+ T cells, and sequencing came afterward. The culture ran for nine to eleven days, and then CD4+ T cells were isolated. Participants got two doses of BNT162b2 or mRNA-1273 vaccine. Nucleocapsid antibodies were negative in the vaccine recipients, who had never had SARS-CoV-2 infection. Cultures received IL-2 medium that replaced half the medium on days 3 and 7. Remarks on this clone: Antigen unknown.

This CDR3 is built from 12 residues. CDR1 and CDR2 (germline): WSHSY, SAAADI. Trimming took 7 bases from V and 5 from J; bases not matched to a gene: 2. Generated by immunoSEQ multiplex PCR, the TCRdb table keeps only in-frame clones and is missing some. The sample holds tens of thousands of clones, roughly 79% seen once. Here the sequenced sample was CD4+ T cells from PBMCs cultured with SARS-CoV-2 spike peptides, taken after COVID-19 vaccination. The clonotype originates from a human donor who received a COVID-19 vaccine. Some clones in this sample may be carry-over from other donors' samples. The chain uses TRBV10-2 and TRBJ1-2; 9 nucleotides align to TRBD1. The CDR3 loop reads CASTDRGYGYTF. The DNA of the CDR3 is TGCGCCAGCACTGACAGGGGGTATGGCTACACCTTC.